The 14 T cell receptor beta chains below were found in one sample sequenced in a study of cytotoxic CD8 clonotypes in ibrutinib-treated CLL. Assay: immunoSEQ multiplex PCR; the TCRdb copy retains only in-frame clones and omits some. The table shows approximately 46,000 clones, with nearly 70% occurring only once. This specimen consisted of PBMCs, obtained after 12 months of ibrutinib treatment. These receptors all stem from a human donor with chronic lymphocytic leukemia.

This chain uses TRBV7-9 with TRBJ2-1, with 8 positions matching TRBD2. Per the germline V gene, CDR1 is SEHNR and CDR2 is FQNEAQ (reference sequence). The ends lost 6 bases at V and 6 bases at J; junction bases unmatched: 16. The CDR3 covers 17 residues. The CDR3 region is CASSPLLRTSQPNEQFF. For the CDR3, the DNA is TGTGCCAGCAGTCCGCTCCTTCGGACTAGCCAGCCCAATGAGCAGTTCTTC.

The chain recombines TRBV6-5 with TRBJ2-3, with 10 bases that match TRBD2. Looked up from germline, CDR1 is MNHEY and CDR2 is SVGAGI. The V gene end was trimmed by 6 bases and the J gene end by 4 bases; junction bases not matched to a gene: 7. The CDR3 length is 15 residues. CDR3 coding DNA: TGTGCCAGCAGGAGGGCTAGCGGGAGAGCAGATACGCAGTATTTT. This encodes CASRRASGRADTQYF.

The chain carries TRBV2 and TRBJ1-6, with 7 nucleotides matching TRBD1. Germline lookup yields CDR1 SNHLY and CDR2 FYNNEI. This CDR3 has 12 amino acids. J gave up 14 bases and V 3 bases, and 4 bases lay outside the gene matches. Here the CDR3 DNA reads TGTGCCAGCAGTGAGCGGGACAGCACCCTCCACTTT. It encodes CASSERDSTLHF.

The V and J genes are TRBV6-5 and TRBJ1-1; maybe TRBD1 (5 bases). Looked up from germline, CDR1 is MNHEY and CDR2 is SVGAGI. The V end lost 3 bases, the J end lost 11 bases, and 10 bases lay between the germline ends. CDR3 length: 11 amino acids. CDR3 region: CASSYSGKAFF. For the CDR3, the DNA is TGTGCCAGCAGTTATTCAGGGAAGGCTTTCTTT.

This clone has more than one count but fewer than ten. The V call is TRBV7-2, the J call TRBJ1-5; 7 bases agree with TRBD1. V lost 5 bases, J lost 3 bases, and 7 bases stayed unmatched. Germline assignment: CDR1 SGHTA and CDR2 FQGNSA. This CDR3 comprises 15 residues. The CDR3 bases are TGTGCCAGCAGCAACCAAGGGGGCAACAATCAGCCCCAGCATTTT. Residues: CASSNQGGNNQPQHF.

The table lists this clone with a count of one. The rearrangement joins TRBV7-9 to TRBJ2-1; D is perhaps TRBD2 (6 bases). In germline, CDR1 is SEHNR, CDR2 FQNEAQ (reference sequence). V lost 3 bases to trimming and J lost 6 bases, with 9 bases between them. This CDR3 has 13 amino acids. CDR3: CASSLLAPNEQFF. DNA of the CDR3: TGTGCCAGCAGCTTGCTAGCGCCCAATGAGCAGTTCTTC. The full variable domain, completed using reference TRBV7-9 and TRBJ2-1, is DTGVSQNPRHKITKRGQNVTFRCDPISEHNRLYWYRQTLGQGPEFLTYFQNEAQLEKSRLLSDRFSAERPKGSFSTLEIQRTEQGDSAMYLCASSLLAPNEQFFGPGTRLTVL.

CDR3 DNA sequence: TGTGCCAGCAGCCAAGAGAGGACTAGCGCCTACGAGCAGTACTTC. The encoded protein is CASSQERTSAYEQYF. The chain couples TRBV4-2 to TRBJ2-7; TRBD2 matches at 9 bases. This CDR3 spans 15 amino acids. Germline CDR1 is LGHNA and CDR2 is YNFKEQ. V was clipped by 0 bases and J by 2 bases; unmatched bases: 2.

The V call is TRBV9, the J call TRBJ2-3, with 8 bases that match TRBD2. With 2 bases clipped from V and 1 base from J, the junction kept 6 bases outside the gene matches. The CDR3 is made up of 16 amino acids. Germline lookup yields CDR1 SGDLS and CDR2 YYNGEE. CDR3 amino acids: CASSVDSGTRTDTQYF. CDR3 coding DNA: TGTGCCAGCAGCGTGGATAGCGGGACACGCACAGATACGCAGTATTTT. Based on the CDR3 plus reference TRBV9 and TRBJ2-3, the full variable domain is DSGVTQTPKHLITATGQRVTLRCSPRSGDLSVYWYQQSLDQGLQFLIQYYNGEERAKGNILERFSAQQFPDLHSELNLSSLELGDSALYFCASSVDSGTRTDTQYFGPGTRLTVL.

The CDR3 DNA reads TGTGCCAGCTGTTCCGGGAGAGGGAATGAGCAGTTCTTC. It yields the protein CASCSGRGNEQFF. The rearrangement links TRBV27 to TRBJ2-1; D is perhaps TRBD2 (6 bases). The germline CDR1 and CDR2 sequences are MNHEY and SMNVEV (reference sequence). This CDR3 has 13 amino acids. Trimming shortened V by 8 bases and J by 7 bases, and 15 bases separated the two germline ends.

The V call is TRBV27, the J call TRBJ1-4; tentative D call: TRBD1 (5 bases). The CDR3 has 14 residues. V was trimmed by 3 bases and J by 5 bases, leaving 10 bases between them. Looked up from germline, CDR1 is MNHEY and CDR2 is SMNVEV (reference sequence). CDR3 sequence: CASSFLQGNEKLFF. The CDR3 coding sequence is TGTGCCAGCAGTTTTCTCCAGGGCAATGAAAAACTGTTTTTT.

This clone was counted a single time. V and J are TRBV7-3 and TRBJ2-1; 7 positions agree with TRBD1. Germline V gene sequence: CDR1 SGHTA, CDR2 FQGTGA. Trimming removed 5 bases from V and 0 bases from J; junction bases left unmatched: 4. The CDR3 has 15 amino acids. The CDR3 sequence is CASSQAGGSYNEQFF. CDR3 DNA: TGTGCCAGCAGCCAGGCAGGGGGCTCCTACAATGAGCAGTTCTTC.

This chain links TRBV11-1 with TRBJ1-1; D is uncertain. This CDR3 comprises 13 residues. V lost 5 bases to trimming and J lost 8 bases, with 15 bases between them. Germline CDR1 reads SGHAT; CDR2 reads FQDESV (reference sequence). The CDR3 protein is CASSPAARQEAFF. The CDR3 nucleotides are TGTGCCAGCAGCCCCGCGGCCCGCCAGGAAGCTTTCTTT.

This sequence joins TRBV5-8 and TRBJ1-2; D is undetermined. V lost 1 base and J lost 4, with 11 bases in between. The CDR3 has 14 residues. Per germline, CDR1 SGHTS and CDR2 YDEGEE. CDR3 coding DNA: TGTGCCAGCAGCTTGAGGTACGGCAGCTATGGCTACACCTTC. It encodes CASSLRYGSYGYTF. Drawing the rest from reference TRBV5-8 and TRBJ1-2, the complete variable domain is EAGVTQSPTHLIKTRGQQATLRCSPISGHTSVYWYQQALGLGLQFLLWYDEGEERNRGNFPPRFSGRQFPNYSSELNVNALELEDSALYLCASSLRYGSYGYTFGSGTRLTVV.

This clone was seen a handful of times. The rearrangement links TRBV25-1 to TRBJ2-1, with 9 nucleotides matching TRBD1. This CDR3 has 15 residues. J gave up 3 bases and V 6 bases, and 6 bases lay outside the gene matches. Germline lookup yields CDR1 MGHDK and CDR2 SYGVNS. The CDR3 loop is CASSHDRGIYNEQFF. CDR3 bases: TGTGCCAGCAGCCACGACAGGGGGATCTACAATGAGCAGTTCTTC.